The 9 T cell receptor beta chains listed next were all sequenced from one sample in a study of shared clonotypes between healthy human individuals. Assay used: immunoSEQ multiplex PCR; TCRdb lists only in-frame clones, some missing. The table shows about 1.5 million clones, with nearly 99% occurring only once. Sequencing input: naive CD4+ T cells sorted from blood. Subset of the sample: CD45RA+ positively selected. The receptor source for this set is a young man in good health.

This rearrangement joins TRBV28 to TRBJ2-7, with 7 nucleotides matching TRBD1. Germline CDR1 reads MDHEN; CDR2 reads SYDVKM. CDR3 size: 14 residues. The junction had 8 bases not matched to a gene; V was cut back by 8 bases and J by 1 base. The CDR3 loop reads CASRIGTVSYEQYF. CDR3 bases: TGTGCCAGCCGGATCGGGACAGTTTCCTACGAGCAGTACTTC. The full variable domain, its missing parts supplied by reference TRBV28 and TRBJ2-7, is DVKVTQSSRYLVKRTGEKVFLECVQDMDHENMFWYRQDPGLGLRLIYFSYDVKMKEKGDIPEGYSVSREKKERFSLILESASTNQTSMYLCASRIGTVSYEQYFGPGTRLTVT.

About this clone: At one end, the junction sequence differs from germline, possibly due to a read error. The chain has TRBV7-8 and TRBJ2-3, with a tentative D call TRBD2 (6 bases). Per germline, CDR1 SGHVS and CDR2 FQNEAQ. The CDR3 covers 14 residues. The CDR3 region is CVSMMAGRADTQYF. The CDR3 DNA is TGTGTCAGCATGATGGCGGGAAGAGCAGATACGCAGTATTTT. The full variable domain, its missing parts supplied by reference TRBV7-8 and TRBJ2-3, is GAGVSQSPRYKVAKRGQDVALRCDPISGHVSLFWYQQALGQGPEFLTYFQNEAQLDKSGLPSDRFFAERPEGSVSTLKIQRTQQEDSAVYLCVSMMAGRADTQYFGPGTRLTVL.

This chain uses TRBV27 with TRBJ1-2, with D possibly TRBD1 on 6 matching bases. The V gene lost 3 bases and the J gene lost 6 bases, with 11 bases spanning the gap. Looked up from germline, CDR1 is MNHEY and CDR2 is SMNVEV (reference sequence). CDR3 size: 13 residues. The CDR3 loop is CASSFLRGNGYTF. The CDR3, as DNA: TGTGCCAGCAGTTTCCTTAGGGGGAATGGCTACACCTTC.

The J gene is TRBJ2-3, the V gene TRBV28; D may be TRBD2 (5 bases). CDR1 is MDHEN, CDR2 SYDVKM, per germline. The CDR3 totals 12 residues. V shed 9 bases and J shed 0 bases, with 7 bases lying between them. CDR3 amino acids: CASKRSTDTQYF. The DNA of the CDR3 is TGTGCCAGTAAGCGGAGCACAGATACGCAGTATTTT.

The chain employs TRBV9 and TRBJ1-4; no clear D gene. Trimming left V 0 bases short and J 5 bases short, with 11 bases between. Germline V gene sequence: CDR1 SGDLS, CDR2 YYNGEE. The CDR3 contains 15 residues. DNA of the CDR3: TGTGCCAGCAGCGTAGCTACGGGAAAGAATGAAAAACTGTTTTTT. Encoded protein: CASSVATGKNEKLFF.

This clone was seen only once. This chain uses TRBV27 with TRBJ2-2; D possibly uses TRBD1 or TRBD2 (5 bases each). Trimming took off 5 bases at V and 4 bases at J, with 14 bases between the two ends. The CDR3 has 15 amino acids. CDR1 MNHEY and CDR2 SMNVEV come from the germline V gene (reference sequence). CDR3 DNA sequence: TGTGCCAGCAGTATTCAGGGTGGAGGCACCGGGGAGCTGTTTTTT. Its translation is CASSIQGGGTGELFF.

The chain carries TRBV28 and TRBJ2-2, with TRBD2 as a possible D gene (5 bases). Germline CDR1 reads MDHEN; CDR2 reads SYDVKM. The CDR3 has 16 residues. The V and J ends lost 6 bases and 1 base respectively, with 15 bases between them. In DNA form, the CDR3 reads TGTGCCAGCAGACTATTTGGGAGTCTGAACACCGGGGAGCTGTTTTTT. Residues: CASRLFGSLNTGELFF.

The rearrangement uses TRBV25-1 and TRBJ2-7, with TRBD1 matching over 7 bases. The CDR3 totals 11 residues. The V segment lost 6 bases and the J segment 6 bases; nucleotides outside the gene matches: 2. Germline V lookup: CDR1 MGHDK, CDR2 SYGVNS. CDR3 coding DNA: TGTGCCAGCAGAAGGGGGCTCGAGCAGTACTTC. It yields the protein CASRRGLEQYF.

This clone was found once. The chain is built from TRBV7-8 and TRBJ2-6, with 8 bases identical to TRBD1. Germline V gene sequence: CDR1 SGHVS, CDR2 FQNEAQ. The trim removed 4 bases at V and 0 bases at J, leaving 5 bases unmatched. The CDR3 loop spans 17 amino acids. DNA for the CDR3: TGTGCCAGCAGCTCGACAGGGGTTCTCTCTGGGGCCAACGTCCTGACTTTC. Its protein is CASSSTGVLSGANVLTF.